This is a list of T cell receptor beta chains from one sample in a study of human T cells and chemical hapten exposure. MiXCR was run by TCRdb on the RACE reads, yielding one entry per CDR3 protein. Of more than 65,000 distinct CDR3 sequences in the sample, about a tenth are singletons; the top ten hold about 1.4%. The specimen was whole blood, collected in connection with sensitization to the hapten diphenylcyclopropenone (DPC). The receptors were sampled from a woman aged 50 to 60 with alopecia areata. Some clones in this sample may be carry-over from other donors' samples. CDR3s include the opening cysteine and the closing phenylalanine or tryptophan. Each record gives: clone size, J gene, V gene, D gene, CDR3 DNA, CDR3 protein. D genes are given only for firm matches. The listing skips clone size in some rows; elsewhere it reads once, few, many or a size class.

abundance: many; j_gene: TRBJ2-1; v_gene: TRBV5-4; d_gene: -; CDR3nt: TGTGCCAGCAGCTCGTCACAACAGGATCGGCAGTTCTTC; CDR3aa: CASSSSQQDRQFF
abundance: few; j_gene: TRBJ2-7; v_gene: TRBV4-2; d_gene: -; CDR3nt: TGTGCCAGCAGCCAAGAATCGGGGGCCCACGAGCAGTACTTC; CDR3aa: CASSQESGAHEQYF
abundance: few; j_gene: TRBJ2-5; v_gene: TRBV5-1; d_gene: -; CDR3nt: TGCGCCAGCAGCTTGTTCGGCCAAGAGACCCAGTACTTC; CDR3aa: CASSLFGQETQYF
abundance: -; j_gene: TRBJ2-4; v_gene: TRBV9; d_gene: -; CDR3nt: TGTGCCAGCAGCGTAGGGGTACCGGGTGTAGCCAAAAACATTCAGTACTTC; CDR3aa: CASSVGVPGVAKNIQYF
abundance: -; j_gene: TRBJ2-3; v_gene: TRBV20-1; d_gene: -; CDR3nt: TGCAGTGCTCCGTCTACTAGTTACTCCACAGATACGCAGTATTTT; CDR3aa: CSAPSTSYSTDTQYF
abundance: many; j_gene: TRBJ1-1; v_gene: TRBV7-2; d_gene: -; CDR3nt: TGTGCCAGCAGCACACGGACAGTGAACACTGAAGCTTTCTTT; CDR3aa: CASSTRTVNTEAFF
abundance: few; j_gene: TRBJ1-1; v_gene: TRBV28; d_gene: -; CDR3nt: TGTGCCAGCAGTTTAGGTTTCGGGGCTGAAGCTTTCTTT; CDR3aa: CASSLGFGAEAFF
abundance: -; j_gene: TRBJ2-1; v_gene: TRBV20-1; d_gene: -; CDR3nt: TGCAGTGCAAAGGCTAGCACCTACAATGAGCAGTTCTTC; CDR3aa: CSAKASTYNEQFF
abundance: few; j_gene: TRBJ2-7; v_gene: TRBV11-3; d_gene: TRBD2; CDR3nt: TGTGCCAGCAAGGCGGGAGGGCCCTACGAGCAGTACTTC; CDR3aa: CASKAGGPYEQYF
abundance: many; j_gene: TRBJ2-5; v_gene: TRBV9; d_gene: -; CDR3nt: TGTGCCAGCAGCGTAGCTACGGTTCAAGAGACCCAGTACTTC; CDR3aa: CASSVATVQETQYF
abundance: few; j_gene: TRBJ2-1; v_gene: TRBV18; d_gene: -; CDR3nt: TGTGCCAGCTCACCGTCTCGGGACAATGAGCAGTTCTTC; CDR3aa: CASSPSRDNEQFF
abundance: -; j_gene: TRBJ1-2; v_gene: TRBV19; d_gene: -; CDR3nt: TGTGCCAGTAGTATCCCGGGCCTTAACTATGGCTACACCTTC; CDR3aa: CASSIPGLNYGYTF
abundance: -; j_gene: TRBJ2-5; v_gene: TRBV7-2; d_gene: -; CDR3nt: TGTGCCAGCAGCTTGTCTTGGGGGAGGAGAGAGACCCAGTACTTC; CDR3aa: CASSLSWGRRETQYF
abundance: medium-sized; j_gene: TRBJ1-5; v_gene: TRBV4-2; d_gene: -; CDR3nt: TGTGCCAGCAGCTCCCGACAAGGACGGGATCAGCCCCAGCATTTT; CDR3aa: CASSSRQGRDQPQHF
abundance: -; j_gene: TRBJ2-7; v_gene: TRBV10-3; d_gene: TRBD2; CDR3nt: TGTGCCATCGGTAGACTAGCGGGAGGGGGATACGAGCAGTACTTC; CDR3aa: CAIGRLAGGGYEQYF
abundance: -; j_gene: TRBJ1-5; v_gene: TRBV6-2/TRBV6-3; d_gene: -; CDR3nt: TGTGCCAGCACGCAGGGACGTCTGCAGCCCCAGCATTTT; CDR3aa: CASTQGRLQPQHF